These 2 T cell receptor beta chains were sequenced from one sample in a study of T cell responses to AZD1222 COVID-19 vaccine. TCRdb's copy holds only in-frame clones and misses some; the assay was immunoSEQ multiplex PCR. This sample has tens of thousands of clones; roughly 88% occur once, and the top ten carry approximately 5.5%. The source material was peripheral blood, sampled on day 0 of AZD1222 vaccination. The origin of the receptors is an adult in good health.

The V and J genes are TRBV4-1 and TRBJ2-5; D perhaps matches TRBD2 (5 bases). With 1 base removed from V and 3 bases from J, the gap between germline ends came to 12 bases. Germline values: CDR1 MGHRA, CDR2 YSYEKL. The CDR3 extends over 15 amino acids. The CDR3 DNA reads TGCGCCAGCAGCCAAGCAGACTACGAGGAAGAGACCCAGTACTTC. Residues: CASSQADYEEETQYF.

The V gene is TRBV9, the J gene TRBJ2-3; D is unclear. CDR3 length: 14 amino acids. Germline lookup yields CDR1 SGDLS and CDR2 YYNGEE. V was shortened by 0 bases and J by 1 base, with 6 bases between the two germline ends. The CDR3 DNA follows: TGTGCCAGCAGCGTAGAAGGTCGCACAGATACGCAGTATTTT. This sequence encodes CASSVEGRTDTQYF.